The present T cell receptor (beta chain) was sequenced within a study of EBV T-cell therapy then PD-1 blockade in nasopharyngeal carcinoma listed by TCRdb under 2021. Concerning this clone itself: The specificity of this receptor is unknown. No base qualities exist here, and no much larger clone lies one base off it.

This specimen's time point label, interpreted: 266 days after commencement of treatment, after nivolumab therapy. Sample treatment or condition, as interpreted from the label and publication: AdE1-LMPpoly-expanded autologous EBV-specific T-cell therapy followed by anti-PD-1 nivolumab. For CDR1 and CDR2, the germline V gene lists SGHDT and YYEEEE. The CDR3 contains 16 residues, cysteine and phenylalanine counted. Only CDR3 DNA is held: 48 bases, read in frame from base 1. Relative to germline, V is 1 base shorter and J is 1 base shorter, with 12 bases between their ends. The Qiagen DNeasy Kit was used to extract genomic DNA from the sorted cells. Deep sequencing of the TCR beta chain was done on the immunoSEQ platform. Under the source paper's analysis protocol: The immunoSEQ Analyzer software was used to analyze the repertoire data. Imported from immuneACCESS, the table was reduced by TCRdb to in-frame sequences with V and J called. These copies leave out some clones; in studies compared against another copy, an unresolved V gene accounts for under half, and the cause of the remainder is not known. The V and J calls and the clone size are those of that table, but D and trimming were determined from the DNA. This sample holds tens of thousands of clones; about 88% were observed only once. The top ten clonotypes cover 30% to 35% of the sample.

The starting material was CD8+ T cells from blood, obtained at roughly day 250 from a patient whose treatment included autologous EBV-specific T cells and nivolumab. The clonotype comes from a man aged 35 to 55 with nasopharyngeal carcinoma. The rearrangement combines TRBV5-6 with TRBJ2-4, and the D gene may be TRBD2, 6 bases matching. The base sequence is TGTGCCAGCAGCTTGAGCAGCGGGTGGGCCAAAAACATTCAGTACTTC. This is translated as CASSLSSGWAKNIQYF.